This entry concerns a single T cell receptor (beta chain). Those enrolled, adults aged roughly 18 to 89 years, came from some 25 US areas. Donors in Cohort 3 counted as recovered after two negative PCRs, clearance, or symptom resolution. Original methodology: Estimation of nucleated cell counts relied on the amplification of reference gene primers. Clones were read by immunoSEQ multiplex PCR, and TCRdb kept only the in-frame ones, dropping some. V, J and clone size are taken as reported in that table, and D and trimming were inferred from the DNA itself. The data show 310,000 or so clones, around 88% seen once. These data are taken from a study of blood T cell repertoires in COVID-19. Study summary: Acute-phase and convalescent COVID-19 samples originated in the United States, Italy and Spain.

Material for sequencing was PBMCs or T cells enriched from blood (not recorded which). This clonotype was sampled from a woman aged 40 to 50 who had recovered from COVID-19.

CDR3 sequence (DNA): TGTGCCAGCAGTGAACCGGGACAGGAGGTCTATGGCTACACCTTC. Residues: CASSEPGQEVYGYTF. V usage is TRBV25-1 and J usage is TRBJ1-2; 8 nucleotides line up with TRBD1. V was pared by 2 bases and J by 4 bases, with 6 bases of the junction left unmatched. Looked up from germline, CDR1 is MGHDK and CDR2 is SYGVNS. The CDR3 sequence is 15 residues long.